This TCR beta chain was identified in a study of shared clonotypes between healthy human individuals. Turning to the study itself: The cohort had a couple of women and a few men, ages 18 to 49.

Germline V gene sequence: CDR1 SGHRS, CDR2 YFSETQ. This CDR3 has 13 residues. The V gene lost 9 bases and the J gene lost 4 bases, with 15 bases spanning the gap. Over several immunoSEQ plates, each subset's genomic DNA was distributed in even portions. Authors' analysis steps: ImmunoSEQ gave junction-only sequences without quality scores, so filtering differed. The protocol was immunoSEQ multiplex PCR, while the TCRdb copy is restricted to in-frame clones and leaves out a portion. The V and J calls and clone size are taken from that table; D and trimming were inferred from the DNA. The table has a few hundred thousand clones, around 78% seen once; the top ten hold approximately 12%. Only Caucasian adults living in Nashville, Tennessee served as donors.

The sequenced material came from PBMCs. The rearrangement joins TRBV5-1 to TRBJ2-3; possibly TRBD1 or TRBD2 for D (5 bases each). The TCR sequence derives from a woman aged 35 to 49 in good health. Some clones in this sample may be carry-over from other donors' samples. CDR3 nucleotides: TGCGCCACCGGGGCCTCGTCGGCAGATACGCAGTATTTT. This sequence encodes CATGASSADTQYF.